This T cell receptor beta chain came from a study of tumor and adjacent non-tumor tissue in lung cancer. In the study overall: Stage I to III disease affected roughly 10 men and 5 women aged roughly 31 to 76.

This sample's RNA came from whole unsorted tissue. More than 3 cm separated this lung sample from the edge of the tumor. Newly diagnosed lung cancer patients had thoracic surgery in China, August–late 2014, without prior chemotherapy. CDR1 is DFQATT and CDR2 is SNEGSKA in the germline V gene (reference sequence). This CDR3 comprises 14 residues. Concerning this clonotype: Compared with germline, one end of the junction differs, possibly owing to a read error.

The library came from three nested PCR rounds adapted from ARM-PCR protocols. Using its own MiXCR run on the multiplex PCR reads, TCRdb lists one record per CDR3 protein. The data show 80,000 or so distinct CDR3 sequences, about 82% seen once. The genes are TRBV20-1 and TRBJ2-1, with D perhaps matching TRBD2 (7 bases). Sequences were obtained from distant non-tumor lung tissue. This clonotype was obtained from a man aged 60-69 years with non-small cell lung cancer. The CDR3 here is CSVDRGARYNDQFF. Written as DNA, the CDR3 is TGCAGTGTTGACCGGGGGGCACGGTACAATGACCAGTTCTTC.